Sequencing of this T cell receptor beta chain was carried out in a study of T cell changes during pregnancy in multiple sclerosis. The data were produced by immunoSEQ multiplex PCR, yet TCRdb's version contains in-frame clones alone and is incomplete. Of some 81,000 clones listed, 75% to 90% are singletons. V was shortened by 7 bases and J by 8 bases, with 17 bases between the two germline ends. Looked up from germline, CDR1 is SQVTM and CDR2 is ANQGSEA. The CDR3 runs 13 residues. The sequence was collected from a female donor with multiple sclerosis, enrolled in a pregnancy study. The chain employs TRBV29-1 and TRBJ1-4; no reliable D call. The sequences come from peripheral blood, collected before pregnancy. CDR3: CSAEGRGQEKLFF. The CDR3 DNA reads as TGCAGCGCTGAGGGAAGAGGGCAGGAAAAACTGTTTTTT.